The 27 T cell receptor beta chains reported below all come from one sample, sequenced in a study of T cells in women clearing cervical HPV infection. Method: immunoSEQ multiplex PCR; TCRdb's copy keeps in-frame clones and lacks some. The data show about 32,000 clones, and the top ten clones hold 4.3%. Sequencing input: blood buffy coat. Receptor source: a woman between 18 and 70 years old with a cervical HPV16 infection that either progressed to CIN3+ or cleared (not recorded which).

Worth noting for this clone: The read halts 3 residues ahead of the CDR3 end, with the missing end drawn from the germline J gene. The V call is TRBV12-3 or TRBV12-4, the J call TRBJ2-1, with 8 bases fitting TRBD1. This CDR3 contains 13 residues. V lost 5 bases to trimming and J lost 6 bases; unmatched junction nucleotides: 3. The sequenced CDR3 bases are TGTGCCAGCAGTCCCACAGGGGGCAATGAG. Its protein is CASSPTGGNE. The whole CDR3 is CASSPTGGNEQFF.

About this clone itself: From the germline J gene comes the end of the CDR3, since the read stops 3 residues before it. The V call is TRBV2, the J call TRBJ2-7; 9 nucleotides match TRBD1. Germline CDR1 reads SNHLY; CDR2 reads FYNNEI. Trimming removed 6 bases from V and 0 bases from J; junction bases left unmatched: 18. CDR3 size: 19 residues. CDR3 DNA (partial): TGTGCCAGCAGCCCGTCGACAGGGGGGACCTTTACCTACTCCTACGAG. Protein product: CASSPSTGGTFTYSYE. The CDR3 in its entirety is CASSPSTGGTFTYSYEQYF.

On this clone itself: The read falls 3 residues short of the CDR3 end, and the missing part is taken from the germline J gene. The chain is built from TRBV18 and TRBJ2-4; 8 nucleotides agree with TRBD1. The CDR3 consists of 15 residues. Germline V lookup: CDR1 KGHSH, CDR2 LQKENI. CDR3 amino acids: CASSKDRQGNYGQYF. Incomplete CDR3 DNA: TGTGCCAGCTCAAAGGATCGACAGGGGAACTATGGT.

About this clone: The CDR3 end lies 3 residues beyond the end of the read and is filled in from the germline J gene. The chain uses TRBV7-9 and TRBJ1-2, with D maybe TRBD1 (6 bases). The CDR3 length is 12 residues. Looked up from germline, CDR1 is SEHNR and CDR2 is FQNEAQ (reference sequence). The CDR3 DNA, read in part, is TGTGCCAGCAGGGGGGACACAGATACC. This sequence encodes CASRGDTDT. The full CDR3 is CASRGDTDTYTF.

With respect to this clone: Read data end 3 residues before the CDR3 end; the end is taken from the germline J gene. The chain is built from TRBV6-2 or TRBV6-3 and TRBJ1-1, with D unclear. Germline V gene lookup returns CDR1 MNHEY and CDR2 SVGEGT. The length of the CDR3 is 13 residues. V lost 6 bases, J lost 0 bases, and 8 bases lay in between. The sequenced CDR3 bases are TGTGCCAGCAGAAGAGGGTTGAACACTGAA. It yields the protein CASRRGLNTE. The CDR3 reads in full as CASRRGLNTEAFF.

Concerning this clone: The read ends 3 residues shy of where the CDR3 ends; the end is completed using the germline J gene. The J gene is TRBJ1-5, the V gene TRBV2; 9 nucleotides match TRBD1. The CDR3 is made up of 18 amino acids. J lost 0 bases, V lost 6 bases, and 12 bases had no gene match. Germline V CDR1 and CDR2: SNHLY, FYNNEI. The CDR3 bases that were read are TGTGCCAGCAGCTGGGGGGACAGGGCTTATATTAGCAATCAGCCC. The encoded protein is CASSWGDRAYISNQP. The whole CDR3 protein reads CASSWGDRAYISNQPQHF.

For this clone: The read terminates 3 residues ahead of where the CDR3 ends, so the germline J gene completes it. The gene calls are TRBV19 and TRBJ2-1; D is unclear. V lost 3 bases to trimming and J lost 4 bases, with 13 bases between them. The germline gives CDR1 LNHDA, CDR2 SQIVND (reference sequence). This CDR3 region has 15 residues. The CDR3 region is CASSMRRQGYNEQFF. CDR3 bases read: TGTGCCAGTAGTATGCGCAGACAAGGTTACAATGAG.

In the case of this clone: The CDR3 extends 3 residues past the end of the read, so its final part is completed from the germline J gene. The rearrangement uses TRBV18 and TRBJ1-1, with 7 positions matching TRBD1. V lost 3 bases, J lost 4 bases, and 8 bases stayed unmatched. Germline V CDR1 and CDR2: KGHSH, LQKENI. The CDR3 sequence is 15 residues long. CDR3 loop: CASSPAQGQGTEAFF. The sequenced CDR3 bases are TGTGCCAGCTCACCCGCACAGGGGCAGGGCACTGAA.

Remarks on this clone: The CDR3 is cut off 3 residues early in the read; its end comes from the germline J gene. V usage is TRBV7-2 and J usage is TRBJ1-2; 10 bases map to TRBD1. Per germline, CDR1 SGHTA and CDR2 FQGNSA. The CDR3 extends over 15 amino acids. The junction had 7 bases not matched to a gene; V was cut back by 4 bases and J by 5 bases. The sequenced part of the CDR3 DNA is TGTGCCAGCAGCTCCTTGACAGGGGGCGCATATGGC. Residues: CASSSLTGGAYG. Given in full, the CDR3 is CASSSLTGGAYGYTF.

Concerning this clone: Coverage ceases 3 residues before the CDR3 finishes, and the germline J gene fills in the end. The chain uses TRBV10-1 and TRBJ2-7; D might be TRBD2 (7 bases). Per the germline V gene, CDR1 is WNHNN and CDR2 is SYGVQD (reference sequence). Trimming cost V 6 bases and J 1 base, with 10 bases left between them. The CDR3 loop spans 13 amino acids. The sequenced part of the CDR3 DNA is TGCGCCAGCAGGGGGGGGCTTTCCTACGAG. It yields the protein CASRGGLSYE. The whole CDR3 reads CASRGGLSYEQYF.

Comment on this clone: The CDR3 is cut off 3 residues early in the read; its end comes from the germline J gene. The rearrangement uses TRBV19 and TRBJ1-2; TRBD1 might be the D (5 bases). The CDR3 length is 14 residues. The germline CDR1 and CDR2 sequences are LNHDA and SQIVND (reference sequence). CDR3 amino acids: CASSPRVPYNDYTF. The CDR3 bases that were read are TGTGCCAGTAGCCCCAGGGTGCCCTACAATGAC.

Of note for this clone: The DNA ends 3 residues before the CDR3 does, and the rest of the CDR3 is filled in from the germline J gene. The V and J genes are TRBV10-3 and TRBJ2-5, with TRBD1 matching over 7 bases. The CDR3 loop spans 15 amino acids. CDR1 and CDR2 (germline): ENHRY, SYGVKD. With V trimmed by 3 bases and J by 5 bases, 9 bases remained unmatched. Here the CDR3 reads CAISDTGARGETQYF. The covered CDR3 bases are TGTGCCATCAGTGACACAGGGGCGAGGGGGGAGACC.

Note on this clone: An end of the junction differs from the germline gene, which may be a read error. Coverage ceases 3 residues before the CDR3 finishes, and the germline J gene fills in the end. The chain combines TRBV5-1 with TRBJ2-3; tentative D call: TRBD1 (6 bases). Germline V gives CDR1 SGHRS, CDR2 YFSETQ. The CDR3 loop spans 17 amino acids. The CDR3 sequence: CVSASTQGRASTDTQYF. CDR3 DNA, as far as it was read: TGCGTCAGCGCCTCAACCCAGGGGCGGGCGAGCACAGATACG.

Regarding this clone: The read terminates 3 residues ahead of where the CDR3 ends, so the germline J gene completes it. The V call is TRBV20-1, the J call TRBJ1-3; no definite D call. The CDR3 contains 12 residues. Per the germline V gene, CDR1 is DFQATT and CDR2 is SNEGSKA (reference sequence). V lost 2 bases to trimming and J lost 2 bases, with 4 bases between them. CDR3 DNA, as far as it was read: TGCAGTGCTAGACCAACTGGAAACACC. Its translation is CSARPTGNT. The full CDR3 reads CSARPTGNTIYF.

About this clone itself: The CDR3 is cut off 3 residues early in the read; its end comes from the germline J gene. The chain has TRBV30 and TRBJ1-1; TRBD1 aligns across 10 bases. CDR3 size: 15 residues. Germline V gene lookup returns CDR1 GTSNPN and CDR2 SVGIG (reference sequence). CDR3 in amino acids: CAWSPDRGRTDTAFF. The CDR3 bases that were read are TGTGCCTGGAGTCCCGACAGGGGGCGCACAGATACG.

Concerning this clone: The CDR3 end is not reached by the read, which stops 3 residues before it; the germline J gene fills it in. This chain uses TRBV4-2 with TRBJ1-1; 9 bases match TRBD1. The CDR3 covers 17 residues. Per germline, CDR1 LGHNA and CDR2 YNFKEQ. The ends lost 2 bases at V and 6 bases at J; junction bases unmatched: 13. This CDR3 is CASSQREIGTGYAEAFF. CDR3 DNA (partial): TGTGCCAGCAGCCAAAGGGAGATCGGGACAGGGTACGCTGAA.

Notes on this clone: The CDR3 extends 3 residues past the end of the read, so its final part is completed from the germline J gene. The chain carries TRBV5-1 and TRBJ1-1; 9 bases are shared with TRBD1. The ends lost 4 bases at V and 6 bases at J; junction bases unmatched: 7. This CDR3 region has 14 residues. The V gene's germline CDR1 is SGHRS and CDR2 YFSETQ. The covered CDR3 bases are TGCGCCAGCAGCCCCGGGACAGGGACGCCTGAA. Translation gives CASSPGTGTPE. The entire CDR3 reads CASSPGTGTPEAFF.

As concerns this clone: A read error may produce the germline difference seen at one junction end. From the germline J gene comes the end of the CDR3, since the read stops 3 residues before it. The rearrangement links TRBV19 to TRBJ2-3; D may be TRBD1 (5 bases). This CDR3 comprises 14 residues. CDR1 and CDR2 from the germline V gene are LNHDA and SQIVND (reference sequence). The CDR3 loop is CASTIGLFTGTQYF. The CDR3 bases that were read are TGTGCCAGTACCATAGGGCTTTTCACAGGTACG. The full variable domain, with the rest looked up from reference TRBV19 and TRBJ2-3, is DGGITQSPKYLFRKEGQNVTLSCEQNLNHDAMYWYRQDPGQGLRLIYYSQIVNDFQKGDIAEGYSVSREKKESFPLTVTSAQKNPTAFYLCASTIGLFTGTQYFGPGTRLTVL.

Comments on this clone: The sequenced fragment ends 3 residues before the CDR3 boundary, so the rest is inferred from the germline J gene. The same CDR3 can be traced to other DNA sequences in this sample. The chain has TRBV19 and TRBJ1-5; D is possibly TRBD1 (5 bases). V shed 6 bases and J shed 7 bases, with 22 bases lying between them. Germline CDR1 and CDR2: LNHDA and SQIVND (reference sequence). The CDR3 is made up of 16 amino acids. This CDR3 is CASSTIRLLRGQPQHF. The CDR3 DNA, read in part, is TGTGCCAGTAGCACTATTCGACTCCTGAGGGGCCAGCCC.

Note on this clone: The CDR3 end lies 3 residues beyond the end of the read and is filled in from the germline J gene. This chain uses TRBV29-1 with TRBJ2-2, with 7 bases matching TRBD1. The CDR3 has 15 residues. The germline V gene encodes CDR1 SQVTM and CDR2 ANQGSEA. Partial CDR3 DNA: TGCAGCGTTATAGAGGCAGGGGGATCCAATTCACCG. It encodes CSVIEAGGSNSP. The entire CDR3 protein is CSVIEAGGSNSPLFF.

The CDR3: CASSGDRGGYGYTF. The covered CDR3 bases are TGTGCCAGTAGCGGGGACAGGGGCGGCTATGGC. The V and J genes are TRBV19 and TRBJ1-2; TRBD1 matches 10 bases. The read ends 3 residues early relative to the CDR3; the germline J gene fills the gap. V was pared by 6 bases and J by 4 bases, with 5 bases of the junction left unmatched. In germline, CDR1 is LNHDA, CDR2 SQIVND (reference sequence). The CDR3 extends over 14 amino acids.

As regards this clone: The CDR3 end falls 3 residues outside the read, so it is completed with the germline J gene. The rearrangement links TRBV19 to TRBJ2-3; TRBD1 is a possible D gene (5 bases). CDR3 length: 15 amino acids. CDR1 and CDR2 (germline): LNHDA, SQIVND (reference sequence). The CDR3 DNA, read in part, is TGTGCCAGTAGTCCCCAGGGAAGTTGGGCTCAGCCG. The encoded protein is CASSPQGSWAQP. The CDR3 reads in full as CASSPQGSWAQPQYF.

Turning to this clone: The read comes to an end 3 residues before the CDR3 does, leaving the germline J gene to fill in the end. This chain uses TRBV19 with TRBJ1-2, with TRBD1 as a possible D gene (6 bases). This CDR3 comprises 14 residues. CDR1 and CDR2 from the germline V gene are LNHDA and SQIVND (reference sequence). CDR3 in amino acids: CASSQGERGSGYTF. The CDR3 DNA, read in part, is TGTGCCAGTAGTCAAGGGGAAAGGGGGAGCGGC.

Details on this clone: With the read ending 3 residues before the CDR3 end, the germline J gene is used to fill in that end. The gene calls are TRBV6-1 and TRBJ2-5; D remains ambiguous. The CDR3 contains 14 residues. V was trimmed by 0 bases and J by 1 base, leaving 6 bases between them. CDR1 and CDR2 (germline): MNHNS, SASEGT. The chain's CDR3 is CASSEARPQETQYF. CDR3 bases read: TGTGCCAGCAGTGAAGCGCGTCCCCAAGAGACC.

Turning to this clone: The CDR3 end is not reached by the read, which stops 3 residues before it; the germline J gene fills it in. The chain employs TRBV6-1 and TRBJ2-6; unclear D gene. V lost 4 bases and J 0 bases, leaving 7 bases between the germline ends. The germline CDR1 and CDR2 sequences are MNHNS and SASEGT. This CDR3 contains 15 residues. The sequenced CDR3 bases are TGTGCCAGCAGTGGGGCTATCTCTGGGGCCAACGTC. This gives the protein CASSGAISGANV. The full-length CDR3 reads as CASSGAISGANVLTF.

The CDR3 bases that were read are TGTGCCAGCAGCGACAGGGATTCGGAGACC. Amino acids: CASSDRDSET. The full CDR3 sequence reads CASSDRDSETQYF. The J gene is TRBJ2-5, the V gene TRBV12-3 or TRBV12-4; TRBD1 aligns across 7 bases. The CDR3 is cut off 3 residues early in the read; its end comes from the germline J gene. The CDR3 length is 13 residues. V trimming: 6 bases; J trimming: 5 bases; junction bases outside the gene matches: 6.

Incomplete CDR3 DNA: TGTGCCAGCAGCTTGGGCCAGAGCCGGGACACGATCTACGAG. Protein: CASSLGQSRDTIYE. The full CDR3 protein reads CASSLGQSRDTIYEQYF. V usage is TRBV7-6 and J usage is TRBJ2-7; tentative D call: TRBD1 (6 bases). From the germline J gene comes the end of the CDR3, since the read stops 3 residues before it. The CDR3 length is 17 residues. Germline V CDR1 and CDR2: SGHVS, FNYEAQ. The V and J ends lost 3 bases and 3 bases respectively, with 21 bases between them.